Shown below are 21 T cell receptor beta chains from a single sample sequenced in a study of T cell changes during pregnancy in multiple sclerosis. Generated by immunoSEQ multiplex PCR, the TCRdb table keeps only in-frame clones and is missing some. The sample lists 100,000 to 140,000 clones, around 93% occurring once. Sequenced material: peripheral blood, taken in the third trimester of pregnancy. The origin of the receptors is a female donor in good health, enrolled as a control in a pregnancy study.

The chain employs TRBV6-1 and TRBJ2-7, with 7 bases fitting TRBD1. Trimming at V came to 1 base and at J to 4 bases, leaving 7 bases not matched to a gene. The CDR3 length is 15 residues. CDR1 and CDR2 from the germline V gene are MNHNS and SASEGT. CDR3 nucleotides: TGTGCCAGCAGTGAAGTTCCAAGGGGGCTGTACGAGCAGTACTTC. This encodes CASSEVPRGLYEQYF.

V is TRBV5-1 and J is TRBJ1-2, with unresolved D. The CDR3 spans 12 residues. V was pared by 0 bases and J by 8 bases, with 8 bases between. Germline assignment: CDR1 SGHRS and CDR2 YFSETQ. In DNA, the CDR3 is TGCGCCAGCAGCTTGGAGAGGGAGGGCTACACCTTC. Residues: CASSLEREGYTF.

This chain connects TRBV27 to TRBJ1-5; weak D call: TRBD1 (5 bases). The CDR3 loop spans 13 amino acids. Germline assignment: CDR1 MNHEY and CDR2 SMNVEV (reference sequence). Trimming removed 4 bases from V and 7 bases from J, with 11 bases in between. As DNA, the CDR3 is TGTGCCAGCAGTTACGGGGGTCACCAGCCCCAGCATTTT. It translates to CASSYGGHQPQHF.

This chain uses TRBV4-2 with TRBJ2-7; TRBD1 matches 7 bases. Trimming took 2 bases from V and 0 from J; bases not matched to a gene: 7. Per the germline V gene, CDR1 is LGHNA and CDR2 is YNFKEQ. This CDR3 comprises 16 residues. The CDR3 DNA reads TGTGCCAGCAGCCAACAACCCGGGGACAGCTCCTACGAGCAGTACTTC. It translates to CASSQQPGDSSYEQYF.

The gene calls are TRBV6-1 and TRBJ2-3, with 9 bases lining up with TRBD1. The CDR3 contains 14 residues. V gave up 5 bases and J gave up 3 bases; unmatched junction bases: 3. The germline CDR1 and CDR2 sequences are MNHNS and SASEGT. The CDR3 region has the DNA TGTGCCAGCAGTCCCGGGACAGGGACAGATACGCAGTATTTT. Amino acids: CASSPGTGTDTQYF.

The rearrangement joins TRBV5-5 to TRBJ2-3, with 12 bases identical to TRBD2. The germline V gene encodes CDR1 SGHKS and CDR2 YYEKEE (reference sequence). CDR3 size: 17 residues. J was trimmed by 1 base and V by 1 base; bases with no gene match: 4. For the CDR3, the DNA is TGTGCCAGCAGCTTGCTAGCGGGGGGGCTGGGCACAGATACGCAGTATTTT. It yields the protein CASSLLAGGLGTDTQYF. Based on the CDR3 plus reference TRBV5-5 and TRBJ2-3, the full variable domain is DAGVTQSPTHLIKTRGQQVTLRCSPISGHKSVSWYQQVLGQGPQFIFQYYEKEERGRGNFPDRFSARQFPNYSSELNVNALLLGDSALYLCASSLLAGGLGTDTQYFGPGTRLTVL.

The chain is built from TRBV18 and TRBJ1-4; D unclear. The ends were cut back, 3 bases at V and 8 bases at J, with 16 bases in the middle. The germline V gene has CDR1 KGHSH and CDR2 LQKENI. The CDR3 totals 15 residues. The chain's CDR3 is CASSPGGFGKEKLFF. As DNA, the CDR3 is TGTGCCAGCTCACCTGGCGGGTTCGGAAAGGAAAAACTGTTTTTT. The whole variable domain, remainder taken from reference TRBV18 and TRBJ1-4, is NAGVMQNPRHLVRRRGQEARLRCSPMKGHSHVYWYRQLPEEGLKFMVYLQKENIIDESGMPKERFSAEFPKEGPSILRIQQVVRGDSAAYFCASSPGGFGKEKLFFGSGTQLSVL.

The CDR3 nucleotides are TGTGCCAGCAGTTTATCAGGGGGCACTGAAGCTTTCTTT. It yields the protein CASSLSGGTEAFF. The chain is built from TRBV27 and TRBJ1-1, with TRBD1 as a possible D gene (6 bases). From germline, CDR1 is MNHEY and CDR2 SMNVEV (reference sequence). The germline V and J ends were trimmed by 0 bases and 4 bases, with 6 bases remaining between them. This CDR3 spans 13 amino acids.

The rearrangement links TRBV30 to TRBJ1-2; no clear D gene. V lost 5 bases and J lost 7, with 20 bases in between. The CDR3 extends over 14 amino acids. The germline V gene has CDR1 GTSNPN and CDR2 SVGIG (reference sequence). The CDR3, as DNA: TGTGCCTGGGCCCCCGGGAACTTCCTAGGTGGCTACACCTTC. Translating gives CAWAPGNFLGGYTF.

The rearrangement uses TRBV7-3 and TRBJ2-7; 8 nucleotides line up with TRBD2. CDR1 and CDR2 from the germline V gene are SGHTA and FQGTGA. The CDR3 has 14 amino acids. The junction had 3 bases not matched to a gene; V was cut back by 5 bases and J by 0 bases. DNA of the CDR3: TGTGCCAGCAGCCCCGGGGGGGGCTCCTACGAGCAGTACTTC. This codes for CASSPGGGSYEQYF.

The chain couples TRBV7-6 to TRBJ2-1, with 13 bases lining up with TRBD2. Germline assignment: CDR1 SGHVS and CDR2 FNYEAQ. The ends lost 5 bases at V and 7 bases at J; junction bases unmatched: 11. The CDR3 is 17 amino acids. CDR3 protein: CASSTPLLAGGPNEQFF. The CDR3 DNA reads TGTGCCAGCAGCACGCCTCTACTAGCGGGGGGGCCTAATGAGCAGTTCTTC.

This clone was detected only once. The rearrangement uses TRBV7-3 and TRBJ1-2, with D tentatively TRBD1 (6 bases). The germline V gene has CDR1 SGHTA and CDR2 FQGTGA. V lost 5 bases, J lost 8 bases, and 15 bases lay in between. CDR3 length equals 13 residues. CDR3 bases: TGTGCCAGCAGCCCCGGGACATCCGGGGGCTACACCTTC. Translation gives CASSPGTSGGYTF.

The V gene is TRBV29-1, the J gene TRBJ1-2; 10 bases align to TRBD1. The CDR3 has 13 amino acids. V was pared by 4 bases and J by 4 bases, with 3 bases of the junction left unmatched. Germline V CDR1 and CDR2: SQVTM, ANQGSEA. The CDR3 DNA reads TGCAGCGTTGGCGGGACAGGGGTCTATGGCTACACCTTC. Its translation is CSVGGTGVYGYTF.

Written as DNA, the CDR3 is TGTGCCAGCAGTTACTCGGACAGGGCCTACGAGCAGTACTTC. It encodes CASSYSDRAYEQYF. V and J are TRBV6-6 and TRBJ2-7; 8 bases line up with TRBD1. The CDR3 runs 14 residues. Unmatched junction bases numbered 0, after V lost 0 bases and J lost 2 bases. Germline CDR1 is MNHNY and CDR2 is SVGAGI (reference sequence).

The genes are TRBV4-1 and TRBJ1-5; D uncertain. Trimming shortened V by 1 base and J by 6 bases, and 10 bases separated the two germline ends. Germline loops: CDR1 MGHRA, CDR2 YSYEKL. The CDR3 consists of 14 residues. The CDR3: CASSQGAGGQPQHF. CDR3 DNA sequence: TGCGCCAGCAGCCAAGGAGCCGGCGGTCAGCCCCAGCATTTT.

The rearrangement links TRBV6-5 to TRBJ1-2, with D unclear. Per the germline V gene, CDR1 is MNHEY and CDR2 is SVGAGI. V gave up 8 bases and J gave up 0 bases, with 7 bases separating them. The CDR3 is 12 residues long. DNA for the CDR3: TGTGCCAGCGGTAGAGCTAACTATGGCTACACCTTC. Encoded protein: CASGRANYGYTF.

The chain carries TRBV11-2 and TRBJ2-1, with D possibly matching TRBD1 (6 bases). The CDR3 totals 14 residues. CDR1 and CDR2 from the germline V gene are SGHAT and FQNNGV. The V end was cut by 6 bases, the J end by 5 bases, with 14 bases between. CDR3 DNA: TGTGCCAGCAGAATACAGGGAGCCGACAATGAGCAGTTCTTC. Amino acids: CASRIQGADNEQFF.

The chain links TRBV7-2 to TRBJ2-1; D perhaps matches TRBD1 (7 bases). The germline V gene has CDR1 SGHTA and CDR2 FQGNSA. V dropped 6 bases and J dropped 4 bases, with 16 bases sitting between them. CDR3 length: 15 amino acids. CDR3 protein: CASSPGGTVYNEQFF. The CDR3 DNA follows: TGTGCCAGCAGTCCAGGGGGGACAGTATACAATGAGCAGTTCTTC.

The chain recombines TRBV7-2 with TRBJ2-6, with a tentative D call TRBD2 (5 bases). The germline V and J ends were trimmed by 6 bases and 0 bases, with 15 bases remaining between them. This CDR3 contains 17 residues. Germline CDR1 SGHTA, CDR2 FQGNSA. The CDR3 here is CASSWTVLVSGANVLTF. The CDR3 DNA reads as TGTGCCAGCAGTTGGACTGTACTAGTCTCTGGGGCCAACGTCCTGACTTTC.

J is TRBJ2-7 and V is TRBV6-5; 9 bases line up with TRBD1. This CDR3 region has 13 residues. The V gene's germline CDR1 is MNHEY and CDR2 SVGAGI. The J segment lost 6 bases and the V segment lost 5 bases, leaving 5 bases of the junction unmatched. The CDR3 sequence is CASSMGQGREQYF. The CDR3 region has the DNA TGTGCCAGCAGTATGGGACAGGGACGCGAGCAGTACTTC.

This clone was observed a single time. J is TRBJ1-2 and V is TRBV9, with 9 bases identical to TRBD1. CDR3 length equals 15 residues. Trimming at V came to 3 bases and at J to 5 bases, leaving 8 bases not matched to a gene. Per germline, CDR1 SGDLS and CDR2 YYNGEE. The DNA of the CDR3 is TGTGCCAGCAGCGACCCCGGGACAGGGTCTTATGGCTACACCTTC. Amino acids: CASSDPGTGSYGYTF.